Shown below are 12 T cell receptor beta chains from a single sample sequenced in a study of T cell responses to AZD1222 COVID-19 vaccine. Sequencing used immunoSEQ multiplex PCR; TCRdb keeps in-frame clones, though not all of them. The sample has some 100,000 clones, about 89% seen once. Sequences were derived from peripheral blood, sampled on day 0 of AZD1222 vaccination. Receptors were obtained from an adult in good health.

The chain combines TRBV30 with TRBJ2-1; D may be TRBD1 or TRBD2 (5 bases each). The CDR3 runs 16 residues. Between the trimmed V and J ends, which lost 0 bases and 0 bases, there was a span of 12 bases. The germline CDR1 and CDR2 sequences are GTSNPN and SVGIG (reference sequence). CDR3 region: CAWSVRGVASYNEQFF. The CDR3 nucleotides read TGTGCCTGGAGTGTACGAGGGGTAGCCTCCTACAATGAGCAGTTCTTC.

The chain is built from TRBV10-3 and TRBJ1-2; D perhaps matches TRBD1 (6 bases). The CDR3 length is 13 residues. Germline V CDR1 and CDR2: ENHRY, SYGVKD. V was cut by 10 bases and J by 7 bases, with 19 bases left in between. CDR3 region: CATRDGEGGGYTF. The CDR3 DNA reads TGTGCCACCAGAGACGGTGAGGGGGGTGGCTACACCTTC.

CDR3 DNA sequence: TGTGCCAGCAGTCCCGGGACGGGCGGGGACAATGAGCAGTTCTTC. It yields the protein CASSPGTGGDNEQFF. J is TRBJ2-1 and V is TRBV2; a weak D match, TRBD2 (6 bases). Trimming pared 5 bases from V and 5 bases from J, leaving 16 bases between. Per the germline V gene, CDR1 is SNHLY and CDR2 is FYNNEI. The CDR3 loop spans 15 amino acids.

This chain joins TRBV7-9 and TRBJ2-7; no reliable D call. The ends were cut back, 7 bases at V and 3 bases at J, with 13 bases in the middle. In germline, CDR1 is SEHNR, CDR2 FQNEAQ (reference sequence). The CDR3 is 13 residues long. CDR3 amino acids: CASTHSQYYEQYF. In DNA, the CDR3 is TGTGCCAGCACCCATTCCCAATACTACGAGCAGTACTTC.

The chain joins TRBV6-6 to TRBJ1-2; D not resolved. The CDR3 is 10 residues long. CDR1 and CDR2 (germline): MNHNY, SVGAGI (reference sequence). V was shortened by 5 bases and J by 8 bases, with 6 bases between the two germline ends. CDR3 in amino acids: CASSGPGYTF. The DNA of the CDR3 is TGTGCCAGCAGTGGTCCGGGCTACACCTTC.

CDR3 residues: CASSLLSSGANVLTF. The CDR3 nucleotides read TGTGCCAGCAGTTTACTGAGCTCTGGGGCCAACGTCCTGACTTTC. The genes are TRBV27 and TRBJ2-6; the D is unclear. The CDR3 consists of 15 residues. Trimming left V 2 bases short and J 0 bases short, with 5 bases between. Germline V CDR1 and CDR2: MNHEY, SMNVEV (reference sequence).

V and J are TRBV28 and TRBJ2-3; 8 positions agree with TRBD1. The CDR3 sequence is 15 residues long. The V segment lost 7 bases and the J segment 3 bases; nucleotides outside the gene matches: 9. Germline CDR1 MDHEN, CDR2 SYDVKM. The CDR3 spells CASIQGAAGTDTQYF. CDR3 sequence (DNA): TGTGCCAGCATCCAGGGGGCGGCGGGAACAGATACGCAGTATTTT.

This clone appeared a few times. The rearrangement joins TRBV6-5 to TRBJ1-1; D remains ambiguous. V shed 2 bases and J shed 2 bases, with 15 bases lying between them. The CDR3 spans 16 residues. Germline values: CDR1 MNHEY, CDR2 SVGAGI. The CDR3: CASSYSSGDTNTEAFF. CDR3 nucleotide sequence: TGTGCCAGCAGTTACAGCTCCGGAGACACAAACACTGAAGCTTTCTTT.

This chain uses TRBV5-1 with TRBJ2-7; 9 bases map to TRBD1. The CDR3 has 15 amino acids. Germline lookup yields CDR1 SGHRS and CDR2 YFSETQ. V gave up 0 bases and J gave up 3 bases; unmatched junction bases: 4. The CDR3 sequence is CASSLALDRGYEQYF. The CDR3 DNA reads as TGCGCCAGCAGCTTGGCCCTGGACAGGGGCTACGAGCAGTACTTC.

The chain has TRBV6-5 and TRBJ1-5; D gene uncertain. The V and J ends lost 6 bases and 1 base respectively, with 10 bases between them. CDR1 is MNHEY, CDR2 SVGAGI, per germline. The CDR3 covers 14 residues. The CDR3 reads CASSPDLSNQPQHF. CDR3 nucleotides: TGTGCCAGCAGCCCGGACCTCAGCAATCAGCCCCAGCATTTT.

The genes are TRBV28 and TRBJ2-7; D uncertain. V lost 3 bases and J 2 bases, leaving 8 bases between the germline ends. This CDR3 has 13 residues. The germline V gene has CDR1 MDHEN and CDR2 SYDVKM. The CDR3 protein is CASSLAVPYEQYF. The CDR3 nucleotides are TGTGCCAGCAGTTTGGCCGTCCCCTACGAGCAGTACTTC.

The rearrangement joins TRBV7-9 to TRBJ1-6, with no clear D. CDR3 size: 14 residues. The germline CDR1 and CDR2 sequences are SEHNR and FQNEAQ (reference sequence). V shed 1 base and J shed 7 bases, with 8 bases lying between them. CDR3 in DNA: TGTGCCAGCAGCTTAGGGACGTACAATTCACCCCTCCACTTT. Its translation: CASSLGTYNSPLHF. Full variable domain (missing parts from reference TRBV7-9 and TRBJ1-6): DTGVSQNPRHKITKRGQNVTFRCDPISEHNRLYWYRQTLGQGPEFLTYFQNEAQLEKSRLLSDRFSAERPKGSFSTLEIQRTEQGDSAMYLCASSLGTYNSPLHFGNGTRLTVT.